Listed here are 24 T cell receptor beta chains from one sample, sequenced in a study of blood T cell repertoires in COVID-19. The assay was immunoSEQ multiplex PCR, and TCRdb's table has in-frame clones only and misses some. The repertoire consists of more than 85,000 clones, with around 84% occurring once and the leading ten covering roughly 7.7%. Sequenced: peripheral blood. Receptor source: an elderly woman with active or convalescent COVID-19.

V and J are TRBV6-5 and TRBJ1-4, with D possibly matching TRBD1 (5 bases). V lost 6 bases and J lost 7, with 15 bases in between. The CDR3 spans 14 residues. CDR1 is MNHEY and CDR2 is SVGAGI in the germline V gene. The chain's CDR3 is CASSWTQRVEKLFF. The CDR3 DNA reads as TGTGCCAGCAGCTGGACACAAAGGGTTGAAAAACTGTTTTTT.

The J gene is TRBJ1-2, the V gene TRBV9; 9 nucleotides agree with TRBD1. This CDR3 comprises 15 residues. The junction had 7 bases not matched to a gene; V was cut back by 3 bases and J by 4 bases. The V gene's germline CDR1 is SGDLS and CDR2 YYNGEE. The CDR3 DNA is TGTGCCAGCAGCGACGACAGGGGGATTAGCTATGGCTACACCTTC. Its protein product is CASSDDRGISYGYTF.

This chain links TRBV9 with TRBJ2-7; 8 bases fit TRBD2. Unmatched junction bases numbered 7, after V lost 3 bases and J lost 2 bases. The CDR3 runs to 15 residues. Germline V gene data show CDR1 as SGDLS and CDR2 as YYNGEE. The CDR3 region has the DNA TGTGCCAGCAGCGCCAGACTAGCGTCACCCTACGAGCAGTACTTC. This codes for CASSARLASPYEQYF.

The chain recombines TRBV18 with TRBJ2-5; D gene unclear. From germline, CDR1 is KGHSH and CDR2 LQKENI. This CDR3 contains 11 residues. Trimming took 5 bases from V and 2 from J, leaving 3 bases between them. The CDR3 region is CASSLQETQYF. The CDR3 DNA is TGTGCCAGCTCATTACAAGAGACCCAGTACTTC.

A single count supports this clone. The chain uses TRBV28 and TRBJ1-1; D may be TRBD1 (6 bases). The CDR3 contains 15 residues. Germline CDR1 and CDR2: MDHEN and SYDVKM. V was shortened by 7 bases and J by 0 bases, with 15 bases between the two germline ends. The DNA for the CDR3 is TGTGCCAGCAAGGTTAGGACAGCAATGAACACTGAAGCTTTCTTT. Translation gives CASKVRTAMNTEAFF.

The chain carries TRBV7-6 and TRBJ1-1; D unclear. The length of the CDR3 is 13 residues. Germline-derived CDR1 and CDR2 are SGHVS and FNYEAQ. V dropped 5 bases and J dropped 0 bases, with 7 bases sitting between them. In DNA form, the CDR3 reads TGTGCCAGCAGCGCGGATTTGAACACTGAAGCTTTCTTT. This codes for CASSADLNTEAFF.

The rearrangement links TRBV2 to TRBJ1-1; 8 bases line up with TRBD1. CDR1 and CDR2 from the germline V gene are SNHLY and FYNNEI. J gave up 0 bases and V 7 bases, and 16 bases lay outside the gene matches. The CDR3 has 18 amino acids. CDR3 amino acids: CASNAYPSGGTLNTEAFF. Written as DNA, the CDR3 is TGTGCCAGCAATGCCTACCCTTCAGGGGGCACCTTGAACACTGAAGCTTTCTTT.

CDR3 amino acids: CASSGDREDPNEKLFF. The DNA for the CDR3 is TGTGCCAGCAGTGGGGACAGGGAAGATCCTAATGAAAAACTGTTTTTT. The chain links TRBV28 to TRBJ1-4; 9 nucleotides line up with TRBD1. V gave up 5 bases and J gave up 3 bases; unmatched junction bases: 7. In germline, CDR1 is MDHEN, CDR2 SYDVKM. The CDR3 covers 16 residues.

DNA of the CDR3: TGCGCCAGCAGCTTGAGTGGGAGTGGGACCGGGGAGCTGTTTTTT. Its protein product is CASSLSGSGTGELFF. The chain employs TRBV5-1 and TRBJ2-2, with a possible D match to TRBD2 (5 bases). With 1 base removed from V and 5 bases from J, the gap between germline ends came to 12 bases. Germline assignment: CDR1 SGHRS and CDR2 YFSETQ. This CDR3 has 15 amino acids.

The genes are TRBV24-1 and TRBJ1-4; 8 bases match TRBD1. The CDR3 is 15 residues long. Germline trimming cut 3 bases from V and 7 bases from J; bases unmatched to any gene: 6. Germline loops: CDR1 KGHDR, CDR2 SFDVKD. The CDR3 loop is CATSDPGQGIEKLFF. The CDR3 nucleotides are TGTGCCACCAGTGATCCCGGACAGGGTATTGAAAAACTGTTTTTT.

V gene TRBV7-9 combines with J gene TRBJ2-5; 9 positions match TRBD2. The V gene's germline CDR1 is SEHNR and CDR2 FQNEAQ (reference sequence). The CDR3 runs 15 residues. Unmatched junction bases numbered 5, after V lost 5 bases and J lost 1 base. The CDR3 DNA reads as TGTGCCAGCAGCCCGGGACTAGCTGGCCAAGAGACCCAGTACTTC. Its protein product is CASSPGLAGQETQYF.

This rearrangement joins TRBV18 to TRBJ1-4, with a weak D call TRBD1 (6 bases). The V and J ends lost 0 bases and 7 bases respectively, with 6 bases between them. Germline CDR1 is KGHSH and CDR2 is LQKENI. The CDR3 loop spans 13 amino acids. CDR3 amino acids: CASSPPRGEKLFF. Written as DNA, the CDR3 is TGTGCCAGCTCACCACCCAGGGGTGAAAAACTGTTTTTT.

This clone was seen only a few times. The chain couples TRBV4-2 to TRBJ2-7; TRBD2 matches 8 bases. CDR1 and CDR2 from the germline V gene are LGHNA and YNFKEQ. This CDR3 has 15 amino acids. Trimming at V came to 0 bases and at J to 4 bases, leaving 5 bases not matched to a gene. This CDR3 is CASSQDKLAAYEQYF. Written as DNA, the CDR3 is TGTGCCAGCAGCCAAGATAAACTAGCGGCATACGAGCAGTACTTC.

J is TRBJ1-2 and V is TRBV5-1; possible D gene TRBD1, 5 bases. V dropped 2 bases and J dropped 8 bases, with 16 bases sitting between them. The CDR3 is 14 amino acids. Per the germline V gene, CDR1 is SGHRS and CDR2 is YFSETQ. The chain's CDR3 is CASSFGIEGAGYTF. The CDR3 bases are TGCGCCAGCAGCTTCGGCATCGAAGGGGCCGGCTACACCTTC.

The table lists this clone with a few counts. The chain recombines TRBV4-1 with TRBJ2-3; TRBD2 agrees at 7 bases. The CDR3 consists of 18 residues. CDR1 and CDR2 (germline): MGHRA, YSYEKL. Germline trimming cut 4 bases from V and 3 bases from J; bases unmatched to any gene: 16. CDR3 protein: CASSLRSASGGVTDTQYF. In nucleotides, the CDR3 is TGCGCCAGCAGCCTCAGGTCGGCTAGCGGCGGGGTTACAGATACGCAGTATTTT.

The chain links TRBV2 to TRBJ2-7; D is possibly TRBD1 (6 bases). The CDR3 loop spans 12 amino acids. Per the germline V gene, CDR1 is SNHLY and CDR2 is FYNNEI. Deletions cut 6 bases from V and 7 bases from J, with 13 bases between. CDR3 bases: TGTGCCAGCAGAGAGGGGGTGGGGGAGCAGTACTTC. Encoded protein: CASREGVGEQYF.

The J gene is TRBJ2-3, the V gene TRBV3-1 (or the pseudogene TRBV3-2); the D gene is possibly TRBD2 (5 bases). Trimming stripped 1 base from V and 6 bases from J, with 5 bases between. This CDR3 comprises 12 residues. Germline CDR1 is LGHDT and CDR2 is YNNKEL (reference sequence). The CDR3 DNA is TGTGCCAGCAGCCAAGTAGCGGATACGCAGTATTTT. Its translation is CASSQVADTQYF.

This clone appeared once. The J gene is TRBJ1-1, the V gene TRBV6-1, with D possibly TRBD1 on 6 matching bases. Between the trimmed V and J ends, which lost 4 bases and 0 bases, there was a span of 15 bases. The germline V gene has CDR1 MNHNS and CDR2 SASEGT. The CDR3 runs to 16 residues. CDR3 sequence reads: CASSATGLPLNTEAFF. The CDR3 nucleotides are TGTGCCAGCAGTGCGACAGGATTACCATTGAACACTGAAGCTTTCTTT.

This clone was picked up a small number of times. The CDR3 reads CASSWSRQGREKLFF. The CDR3 region has the DNA TGTGCCAGCAGTTGGAGTCGACAGGGTAGGGAAAAACTGTTTTTT. The gene calls are TRBV6-5 and TRBJ1-4, with 7 bases aligning to TRBD1. The CDR3 loop spans 15 amino acids. The germline V gene encodes CDR1 MNHEY and CDR2 SVGAGI. The V segment lost 4 bases and the J segment 8 bases; nucleotides outside the gene matches: 10.

This chain joins TRBV3-1 (or the pseudogene TRBV3-2) and TRBJ2-3; D gene unclear. The V gene lost 8 bases and the J gene lost 4 bases, with 10 bases spanning the gap. The CDR3 has 12 residues. Looked up from germline, CDR1 is LGHDT and CDR2 is YNNKEL (reference sequence). The CDR3 DNA reads as TGTGCCAGCGCCTCGGTTGCAGATACGCAGTATTTT. Protein: CASASVADTQYF.

This clone showed up just once. V usage is TRBV7-6 and J usage is TRBJ2-1; 10 bases match TRBD2. V lost 3 bases, J lost 7 bases, and 9 bases stayed unmatched. The CDR3 sequence is 16 residues long. Germline CDR1 SGHVS, CDR2 FNYEAQ. The CDR3 region is CASSFPGTSAENEQFF. The CDR3, as DNA: TGTGCCAGCAGCTTCCCCGGGACTAGCGCGGAAAATGAGCAGTTCTTC.

The genes are TRBV6-5 and TRBJ2-7; TRBD2 might be the D (5 bases). Per germline, CDR1 MNHEY and CDR2 SVGAGI. V lost 4 bases, J lost 6 bases, and 16 bases lay in between. The CDR3 runs 14 residues. Here the CDR3 reads CASSLLVPQVEQYF. The CDR3 DNA reads as TGTGCCAGCAGTTTACTAGTGCCCCAGGTCGAGCAGTACTTC.

The V gene is TRBV2, the J gene TRBJ2-1, with D possibly TRBD1 on 6 matching bases. This CDR3 is built from 15 residues. The V end was cut by 2 bases, the J end by 0 bases, with 8 bases between. In germline, CDR1 is SNHLY, CDR2 FYNNEI. The CDR3 here is CASSEQGISYNEQFF. The CDR3 nucleotides are TGTGCCAGCAGTGAACAGGGGATCTCCTACAATGAGCAGTTCTTC.

This CDR3 is CASSQPQGSSHTGELFF. The CDR3 coding sequence is TGCGCCAGCAGCCAACCCCAGGGGTCCAGTCACACCGGGGAGCTGTTTTTT. The rearrangement uses TRBV4-1 and TRBJ2-2, with D perhaps matching TRBD1 (6 bases). Trimming left V 2 bases short and J 3 bases short, with 16 bases between. Germline V gene data show CDR1 as MGHRA and CDR2 as YSYEKL. The CDR3 totals 17 residues.